Listed below are T cell receptor beta chains from one sample, sequenced in a study of T cell repertoires in cytomegalovirus infection. These TCRs are of unknown antigen specificity. Each CDR3 protein gets one entry after TCRdb re-called the reads with MiXCR. The table includes 55,000 to 85,000 distinct CDR3 sequences, roughly 22% detected once. The sequencing here drew on CD8+ T cells from cultured PBMCs, taken from culture after CMV antigen stimulation. Source of these receptors: a human donor in good health (CMV status not recorded). Some clones in this sample may be carry-over from other donors' samples. CDR3s include the opening cysteine and the closing phenylalanine or tryptophan. The D gene is left open where the match is weak. Clone size is given for some rows only: seen once, a few or many times, or a class if the clone is expanded.

TRBV28,NA,few,TRBJ1-1,CASSFYRAPSTEAFF,TGTGCCAGCAGTTTCTATCGGGCCCCGAGTACTGAAGCTTTCTTT
TRBV7-2,TRBD2,few,TRBJ2-3,CASSPRTSGAYTDTQYF,TGTGCCAGCAGCCCACGGACTAGCGGGGCCTACACAGATACGCAGTATTTT
TRBV7-9,NA,few,TRBJ1-3,CASSSPTDSGNTIYF,TGTGCCAGCAGCTCCCCAACCGACTCTGGAAACACCATATATTTT
TRBV7-8,NA,NA,TRBJ2-1,CASSLAPWDAQNEQFF,TGTGCCAGCAGCTTAGCGCCCTGGGACGCCCAGAATGAGCAGTTCTTC
TRBV7-9,TRBD1,few,TRBJ1-1,CASSPQGAETEAFF,TGTGCCAGCAGCCCCCAGGGGGCCGAGACTGAAGCTTTCTTT
TRBV7-2,NA,few,TRBJ2-2,CASSSGTHNTGELFF,TGTGCCAGCAGCTCCGGGACTCACAACACCGGGGAGCTGTTTTTT
TRBV7-2,NA,few,TRBJ1-3,CASSPRDISGNTIYF,TGTGCCAGCAGCCCCCGGGACATATCTGGAAACACCATATATTTT
TRBV12-3/TRBV12-4,NA,NA,TRBJ1-6,CASSQGPNSPLHF,TGTGCCAGCAGTCAGGGGCCAAATTCACCCCTCCACTTT
TRBV12-3/TRBV12-4,NA,few,TRBJ1-3,CAIRAILSGNTIYF,TGTGCCATCCGGGCCATTCTCTCTGGAAACACCATATATTTT
TRBV18,TRBD1,NA,TRBJ2-7,CASSPRDRSYEQYF,TGTGCCAGCTCACCTCGGGACAGAAGCTACGAGCAGTACTTC
TRBV7-8,NA,few,TRBJ2-3,CASSPSPTPDTQYF,TGTGCCAGCAGCCCCTCACCGACCCCCGATACGCAGTATTTT
TRBV7-2,TRBD1,NA,TRBJ1-1,CASSPPDRGNTEAFF,TGTGCCAGCAGCCCCCCGGACAGGGGGAACACTGAAGCTTTCTTT
TRBV12-3/TRBV12-4,NA,NA,TRBJ1-2,CASSPNPIYGYTF,TGTGCCAGCAGTCCTAACCCAATCTATGGCTACACCTTC
TRBV7-8,NA,few,TRBJ1-1,CASRRTAMNTEAFF,TGTGCCAGCAGGCGGACGGCTATGAACACTGAAGCTTTCTTT
TRBV7-9,NA,few,TRBJ1-1,CASSAARDKNTEAFF,TGTGCCAGCAGCGCCGCCCGGGACAAGAACACTGAAGCTTTCTTT
TRBV15,TRBD2,few,TRBJ2-4,CATSPRGRENIQYF,TGTGCCACCAGCCCGCGCGGGAGGGAAAACATTCAGTACTTC
TRBV19,NA,NA,TRBJ2-5,CASSLGHAGETQYF,TGTGCCAGTAGCCTAGGACACGCCGGCGAGACCCAGTACTTC
TRBV4-1,NA,few,TRBJ1-1,CASSQDEGLAGSEAFF,TGCGCCAGCAGCCAAGACGAGGGTTTAGCTGGGTCTGAAGCTTTCTTT
TRBV6-5,NA,few,TRBJ2-2,CASSYGGPGELFF,TGTGCCAGCAGTTATGGGGGGCCCGGGGAGCTGTTTTTT
TRBV6-5,NA,NA,TRBJ1-2,CASSYSGGLGYTF,TGTGCCAGCAGTTACTCCGGGGGGCTTGGCTACACCTTC
TRBV6-2/TRBV6-3,NA,NA,TRBJ1-1,CASLGWDTEAFF,TGTGCCAGCTTGGGATGGGACACTGAAGCTTTCTTT
TRBV7-2,NA,few,TRBJ2-2,CASSFPRLVTGELFF,TGTGCCAGCAGCTTCCCCCGACTAGTAACCGGGGAGCTGTTTTTT
TRBV6-6,NA,few,TRBJ2-3,CASTSLRGAADTQYF,TGTGCCAGCACCTCACTACGGGGGGCCGCAGATACGCAGTATTTT
TRBV7-2,NA,many,TRBJ2-7,CASSPYVYEQYF,TGTGCCAGCAGCCCTTACGTCTACGAGCAGTACTTC
TRBV9,NA,NA,TRBJ1-5,CASGGGSSNQPQHF,TGTGCCAGCGGGGGGGGGAGTAGCAATCAGCCCCAGCATTTT
TRBV7-9,NA,NA,TRBJ1-1,CASSSPGDPNAFF,TGTGCCAGCAGCTCCCCCGGTGACCCTAACGCTTTCTTT
TRBV27,TRBD1,few,TRBJ1-1,CASSLDRGRTEAFF,TGTGCCAGCAGTTTGGACAGGGGGCGAACTGAAGCTTTCTTT
TRBV7-2,TRBD2,NA,TRBJ2-5,CASSPGGSGTQYF,TGTGCCAGCAGCCCGGGGGGGTCCGGGACCCAGTACTTC
TRBV6-6,TRBD1,NA,TRBJ2-7,CASSYSGTASYEQYF,TGTGCCAGCAGTTACTCGGGGACAGCATCCTACGAGCAGTACTTC
TRBV7-8,NA,NA,TRBJ2-1,CASSLAGGANEQFF,TGTGCCAGCAGCTTAGCGGGGGGCGCCAATGAGCAGTTCTTC
TRBV27,NA,NA,TRBJ2-1,CASGRTVREQFF,TGTGCCAGCGGTAGGACAGTTCGGGAGCAGTTCTTC